This T cell receptor (beta chain) was profiled in a study of T cells in Graves' hyperthyroidism and ophthalmopathy. Study outcomes and limitations: Appearing also in blood were most of the thyroid clonotypes expanded above 0.001. Ophthalmopathy was told apart from stable hyperthyroidism by a 13 V-J model.

In this sample, this clonotype turned up many times. The target antigen is unknown. It was RNA transcripts that yielded the amplified TCR beta CDR3 regions. Primed by the HTBI set, a first-round RT-PCR was run on the TCR CDR3. One entry per CDR3 protein, called by TCRdb with MiXCR from the multiplex PCR reads. Counted here are approximately 200,000 distinct CDR3 sequences, about 18% occurring once; the ten biggest clones make up about 41%. The PBMCs were sourced from fresh peripheral blood (about 10 ml). V shed 4 bases and J shed 6 bases, with 17 bases lying between them. The CDR3 covers 14 residues. CDR1 is SGDLS and CDR2 is YYNGEE in the germline V gene.

The receptor comes from a man aged 40-49 years with Graves' hyperthyroidism. V and J are TRBV9 and TRBJ2-7; D is unresolved. Sequencing was performed on blood. The chain's CDR3 is CASSKATTATEQYF. In nucleotides, the CDR3 is TGTGCCAGCAGCAAAGCGACGACCGCAACCGAGCAGTACTTC.